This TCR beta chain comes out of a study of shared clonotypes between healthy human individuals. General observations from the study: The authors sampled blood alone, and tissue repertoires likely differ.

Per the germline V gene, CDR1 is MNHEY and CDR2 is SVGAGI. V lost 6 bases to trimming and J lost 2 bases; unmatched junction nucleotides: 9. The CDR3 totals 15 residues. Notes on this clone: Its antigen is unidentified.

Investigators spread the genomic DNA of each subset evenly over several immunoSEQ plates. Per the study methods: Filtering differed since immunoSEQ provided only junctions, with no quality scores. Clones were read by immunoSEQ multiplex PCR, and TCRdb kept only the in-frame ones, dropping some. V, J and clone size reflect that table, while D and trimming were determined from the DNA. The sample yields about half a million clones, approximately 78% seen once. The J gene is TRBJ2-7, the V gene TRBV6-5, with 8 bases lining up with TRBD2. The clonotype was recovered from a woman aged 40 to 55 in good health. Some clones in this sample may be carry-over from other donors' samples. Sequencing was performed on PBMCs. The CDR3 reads CASRVSGSSPYEQYF. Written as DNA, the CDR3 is TGTGCCAGCAGAGTAAGCGGGAGCTCACCCTACGAGCAGTACTTC.